These 20 T cell receptor beta chains were all obtained from the same sample, sequenced in a study of cytomegalovirus exposure and HLA in healthy donors. Researchers ran the PCR with 60 Vbeta and 13 Jbeta primers. Here immunoSEQ multiplex PCR was the method, and the copy in TCRdb shows in-frame clones only, minus some. The data hold about 77,000 clones, with around three quarters observed a single time. The sample taken for sequencing was PBMCs. The source is a man aged 35 to 55 in good health and CMV-seronegative.

The rearrangement links TRBV11-2 to TRBJ2-7; TRBD2 matches at 8 bases. The CDR3 has 15 residues. Germline values: CDR1 SGHAT, CDR2 FQNNGV. Unmatched junction bases numbered 8, after V lost 0 bases and J lost 7 bases. The CDR3 loop is CASSLETSGVLEQYF. The CDR3 bases are TGTGCCAGCAGCTTAGAAACTAGCGGCGTCCTAGAGCAGTACTTC.

The rearrangement uses TRBV10-3 and TRBJ2-1; the D is unclear. The CDR3 loop spans 14 amino acids. Deletions cut 6 bases from V and 2 bases from J, with 11 bases between. Germline V gives CDR1 ENHRY, CDR2 SYGVKD. CDR3 protein: CAISPGSTYNEQFF. DNA of the CDR3: TGTGCCATCAGCCCGGGTTCAACCTACAATGAGCAGTTCTTC.

The chain links TRBV5-4 to TRBJ1-1; D gene ambiguous. Per germline, CDR1 SGHNT and CDR2 YYREEE (reference sequence). The CDR3 is made up of 13 amino acids. Trimming removed 3 bases from V and 0 bases from J, with 6 bases in between. This chain's CDR3 is CASSSQMNTEAFF. For the CDR3, the DNA is TGTGCCAGCAGCTCACAGATGAACACTGAAGCTTTCTTT. The whole variable domain, filled in from reference TRBV5-4 and TRBJ1-1, reads ETGVTQSPTHLIKTRGQQVTLRCSSQSGHNTVSWYQQALGQGPQFIFQYYREEENGRGNFPPRFSGLQFPNYSSELNVNALELDDSALYLCASSSQMNTEAFFGQGTRLTVV.

The chain links TRBV14 to TRBJ1-1; D perhaps matches TRBD1 (5 bases). V lost 4 bases and J lost 0, with 18 bases in between. The CDR3 totals 17 residues. Germline V gene data show CDR1 as SGHDN and CDR2 as FVKESK. This CDR3 reads CASSRVGMGGVNTEAFF. The CDR3 DNA reads as TGTGCCAGCAGCCGCGTGGGGATGGGGGGGGTGAACACTGAAGCTTTCTTT.

The V gene is TRBV7-2, the J gene TRBJ2-2, with D possibly TRBD1 on 6 matching bases. This CDR3 has 14 amino acids. Germline V gene sequence: CDR1 SGHTA, CDR2 FQGNSA. V lost 5 bases and J 6 bases, leaving 13 bases between the germline ends. The CDR3 nucleotides read TGTGCCAGCAGCAGTACAGGGCTCGCCGGGGAGCTGTTTTTT. Its translation is CASSSTGLAGELFF.

This clone occurred a few times. The genes are TRBV7-8 and TRBJ1-4; D gene unclear. CDR1 is SGHVS and CDR2 is FQNEAQ in the germline V gene. The V and J ends lost 2 bases and 4 bases respectively, with 11 bases between them. CDR3 length equals 15 residues. DNA for the CDR3: TGTGCCAGCAGCTTATTTTCCGGAGTTAATGAAAAACTGTTTTTT. Translating gives CASSLFSGVNEKLFF.

A few counts support this clone. This chain joins TRBV30 and TRBJ1-6; D is uncertain. The germline V gene has CDR1 GTSNPN and CDR2 SVGIG (reference sequence). The V gene lost 0 bases and the J gene lost 0 bases, with 3 bases spanning the gap. The CDR3 length is 14 residues. CDR3 coding DNA: TGTGCCTGGAGTGTACACTCCTATAATTCACCCCTCCACTTT. Translation: CAWSVHSYNSPLHF. Full variable domain (outside the CDR3, taken from reference TRBV30 and TRBJ1-6): SQTIHQWPATLVQPVGSPLSLECTVEGTSNPNLYWYRQAAGRGLQLLFYSVGIGQISSEVPQNLSASRPQDRQFILSSKKLLLSDSGFYLCAWSVHSYNSPLHFGNGTRLTVT.

This clone appeared a few times. This CDR3 is CASSEGGQGNEQFF. CDR3 sequence (DNA): TGTGCCAGCAGCGAAGGAGGGCAAGGCAATGAGCAGTTCTTC. The chain has TRBV5-4 and TRBJ2-1; D possibly corresponds to TRBD2 (6 bases). The CDR3 is made up of 14 amino acids. From germline, CDR1 is SGHNT and CDR2 YYREEE (reference sequence). V lost 4 bases to trimming and J lost 6 bases, with 14 bases between them.

The rearrangement links TRBV2 to TRBJ2-2; 9 nucleotides align to TRBD1. The J call may be in error: the DNA end matches TRBJ1-3 better. From germline, CDR1 is SNHLY and CDR2 FYNNEI. The CDR3 contains 15 residues. CDR3 in DNA: TGTGCCAGCAGGCGCGCGACCGGGACAGGGTACACCATATATTTT. It is translated as CASRRATGTGYTIYF.

This clone was seen just once. V is TRBV5-1 and J is TRBJ2-7; 7 nucleotides line up with TRBD2. Trimming took 2 bases from V and 2 from J; bases not matched to a gene: 4. CDR3 length equals 14 residues. Germline-derived CDR1 and CDR2 are SGHRS and YFSETQ. The CDR3 nucleotides are TGCGCCAGCAGCTTCCCGGGGACTACCTACGAGCAGTACTTC. It yields the protein CASSFPGTTYEQYF. The variable domain in full, completed from reference TRBV5-1 and TRBJ2-7, reads KAGVTQTPRYLIKTRGQQVTLSCSPISGHRSVSWYQQTPGQGLQFLFEYFSETQRNKGNFPGRFSGRQFSNSRSEMNVSTLELGDSALYLCASSFPGTTYEQYFGPGTRLTVT.

Worth noting for this clone: Other nucleotide sequences in the sample specify the same CDR3. CDR3 sequence (DNA): TGCAGCGTTGTAGTTAGCACAGATACGCAGTATTTT. Protein: CSVVVSTDTQYF. This rearrangement joins TRBV29-1 to TRBJ2-3; D ambiguous. The germline CDR1 and CDR2 sequences are SQVTM and ANQGSEA. V dropped 4 bases and J dropped 0 bases, with 5 bases sitting between them. The CDR3 has 12 residues.

V and J are TRBV7-2 and TRBJ2-3; perhaps TRBD2 as D (6 bases). CDR1 is SGHTA and CDR2 is FQGNSA in the germline V gene. This CDR3 has 18 residues. With 0 bases removed from V and 0 bases from J, the gap between germline ends came to 16 bases. CDR3 amino acids: CASSLAAGWGTSTDTQYF. The CDR3 coding sequence is TGTGCCAGCAGCTTAGCTGCGGGATGGGGGACTAGCACAGATACGCAGTATTTT.

The J gene is TRBJ2-1, the V gene TRBV19; tentatively, D is TRBD2 (5 bases). V was shortened by 6 bases and J by 1 base, with 10 bases between the two germline ends. The length of the CDR3 is 14 residues. CDR1 and CDR2 from the germline V gene are LNHDA and SQIVND (reference sequence). The CDR3 nucleotides are TGTGCCAGTAGGTGGGCGGGTTCCTACAATGAGCAGTTCTTC. It translates to CASRWAGSYNEQFF. Based on the CDR3 plus reference TRBV19 and TRBJ2-1, the full variable domain is DGGITQSPKYLFRKEGQNVTLSCEQNLNHDAMYWYRQDPGQGLRLIYYSQIVNDFQKGDIAEGYSVSREKKESFPLTVTSAQKNPTAFYLCASRWAGSYNEQFFGPGTRLTVL.

This chain uses TRBV15 with TRBJ1-1; maybe TRBD1 (5 bases). Germline CDR1 and CDR2: LNHNV and YYDKDF (reference sequence). Trimming took off 1 base at V and 1 base at J, with 10 bases between the two ends. This CDR3 region has 15 residues. CDR3 in DNA: TGTGCCACCAGCAGAGGACAGTCCAGGAACACTGAAGCTTTCTTT. As protein: CATSRGQSRNTEAFF.

This chain joins TRBV5-6 and TRBJ1-1; TRBD1 matches at 9 bases. The V gene's germline CDR1 is SGHDT and CDR2 YYEEEE. This CDR3 is built from 14 residues. Trimming at V came to 4 bases and at J to 3 bases, leaving 4 bases not matched to a gene. The chain's CDR3 is CASSLGQGYTEAFF. DNA for the CDR3: TGTGCCAGCAGCCTGGGACAGGGATACACTGAAGCTTTCTTT.

V and J are TRBV27 and TRBJ1-1, with 8 bases aligning to TRBD1. Trimming removed 6 bases from V and 7 bases from J; junction bases left unmatched: 10. The CDR3 has 14 residues. The germline CDR1 and CDR2 sequences are MNHEY and SMNVEV (reference sequence). Here the CDR3 DNA reads TGTGCCAGCAGGCTACAGGGGGGCGGGGTTGAAGCTTTCTTT. As protein: CASRLQGGGVEAFF.

This chain connects TRBV9 to TRBJ1-4; unclear D gene. The V gene lost 3 bases and the J gene lost 1 base, with 7 bases spanning the gap. Germline CDR1 reads SGDLS; CDR2 reads YYNGEE. This CDR3 contains 14 residues. Here the CDR3 reads CASSAGQTNEKLFF. DNA for the CDR3: TGTGCCAGCAGCGCGGGTCAAACTAATGAAAAACTGTTTTTT.

The chain joins TRBV5-6 to TRBJ2-5; D might be TRBD2 (6 bases). Trimming left V 4 bases short and J 5 bases short, with 18 bases between. The CDR3 loop spans 15 amino acids. The germline V gene encodes CDR1 SGHDT and CDR2 YYEEEE. The CDR3 coding sequence is TGTGCCAGCAGCGTGCGGTCGGGGGTAAGGGAGACCCAGTACTTC. Translating gives CASSVRSGVRETQYF.

V and J are TRBV28 and TRBJ2-7; 8 bases fit TRBD2. Germline V gene lookup returns CDR1 MDHEN and CDR2 SYDVKM. V dropped 8 bases and J dropped 2; count of bases not matched to a gene: 8. The CDR3 runs 14 residues. CDR3: CASLKREPPYEQYF. The DNA for the CDR3 is TGTGCCAGCTTAAAGCGGGAGCCACCCTACGAGCAGTACTTC.

The chain uses TRBV5-4 and TRBJ1-2, with D perhaps TRBD1 (5 bases). V lost 1 base, J lost 0 bases, and 13 bases lay in between. The CDR3 loop spans 16 amino acids. CDR1 is SGHNT, CDR2 YYREEE, per germline (reference sequence). The CDR3: CASSLFSRASNYGYTF. For the CDR3, the DNA is TGTGCCAGCAGCTTGTTTTCCAGGGCCTCTAACTATGGCTACACCTTC.